Each of the 24 T cell receptor beta chains below was sequenced from the same sample in a study of OX40 agonist ivuxolimab in advanced cancers. Repertoires were generated with immunoSEQ multiplex PCR, while TCRdb's copy carries only in-frame clones and drops some. Among 75,000 to 95,000 clones listed, around 86% were seen once. Specimen: CD4+ or CD8+ T cells sorted from blood, collected in a trial of the OX40 agonist ivuxolimab. The receptors stem from an adult with an advanced solid tumor such as melanoma, head and neck, liver or kidney cancer.

This clone has only a few counts. V is TRBV4-3 and J is TRBJ2-7; tentatively, D is TRBD2 (5 bases). Trimming took off 3 bases at V and 3 bases at J, with 15 bases between the two ends. Germline loops: CDR1 LGHNA, CDR2 YSLEER. The CDR3 has 15 amino acids. CDR3 loop: CASSHGWLAHYEQYF. DNA for the CDR3: TGCGCCAGCAGCCACGGGTGGCTAGCCCACTACGAGCAGTACTTC.

This chain joins TRBV30 and TRBJ2-7; 8 bases are shared with TRBD2. V lost 0 bases and J lost 3; bases outside the gene matches: 13. CDR1 and CDR2 from the germline V gene are GTSNPN and SVGIG (reference sequence). The CDR3 sequence is 17 residues long. Here the CDR3 reads CAWSVLIAGKVVYEQYF. CDR3 nucleotides: TGTGCCTGGAGTGTATTGATAGCGGGGAAAGTCGTCTACGAGCAGTACTTC.

CDR3 loop: CASSPGTGELFF. CDR3 bases: TGTGCCAGCAGTCCCGGCACCGGGGAGCTGTTTTTT. The chain combines TRBV11-2 with TRBJ2-2; D not resolved. Trimming took 6 bases from V and 4 from J, leaving 6 bases between them. The CDR3 is made up of 12 amino acids. CDR1 is SGHAT, CDR2 FQNNGV, per germline.

As for this clone: This sequence may be a read error, since a much larger clone differs from it by one base. The V call is TRBV6-5, the J call TRBJ2-5, with TRBD2 matching 7 bases. The DNA matches TRBJ2-7 better at its end, which makes the J call doubtful. This CDR3 spans 14 amino acids. The germline CDR1 and CDR2 sequences are MNHEY and SVGAGI. CDR3 sequence reads: CASSPAGVDYEQYF. The CDR3 DNA is TGTGCCAGCAGCCCCGCGGGGGTGGACTACGAGCAGTACTTC.

The chain uses TRBV9 and TRBJ1-4; 10 bases line up with TRBD1. V trimming: 3 bases; J trimming: 10 bases; junction bases outside the gene matches: 6. The CDR3 has 14 amino acids. Germline CDR1 and CDR2: SGDLS and YYNGEE. CDR3 region: CASSATGGAGKLFF. Written as DNA, the CDR3 is TGTGCCAGCAGCGCGACAGGGGGCGCAGGAAAACTGTTTTTT.

The rearrangement joins TRBV9 to TRBJ1-1, with D possibly matching TRBD1 (6 bases). The CDR3 totals 14 residues. Trimming left V 0 bases short and J 5 bases short, with 11 bases between. Germline V CDR1 and CDR2: SGDLS, YYNGEE. The CDR3 nucleotides read TGTGCCAGCAGCGTAGATTTGGGGGCTACTGAAGCTTTCTTT. This gives the protein CASSVDLGATEAFF.

J is TRBJ2-6 and V is TRBV25-1; D could derive from TRBD1 or TRBD2 (5 bases each). The CDR3 spans 15 residues. Per the germline V gene, CDR1 is MGHDK and CDR2 is SYGVNS. Trimming removed 3 bases from V and 4 bases from J, with 10 bases in between. In DNA, the CDR3 is TGTGCCAGCAGTGAGAGAGGGGCCGGGGCCAACGTCCTGACTTTC. Amino acid sequence: CASSERGAGANVLTF.

This rearrangement joins TRBV5-8 to TRBJ2-3; D unclear. In germline, CDR1 is SGHTS, CDR2 YDEGEE. This CDR3 has 16 amino acids. With 2 bases removed from V and 2 bases from J, the gap between germline ends came to 15 bases. The CDR3 region is CASSFGRSPNTDTQYF. CDR3 sequence (DNA): TGTGCCAGCAGCTTCGGAAGGTCCCCTAACACAGATACGCAGTATTTT.

This chain connects TRBV7-3 to TRBJ2-3; D remains ambiguous. This CDR3 is 12 amino acids long. V lost 5 bases and J 7 bases, leaving 10 bases between the germline ends. Germline loops: CDR1 SGHTA, CDR2 FQGTGA. The CDR3 protein is CASSGVGNTQYF. The CDR3 nucleotides read TGTGCCAGCAGCGGCGTAGGAAATACGCAGTATTTT.

This clone was seen a handful of times. V gene TRBV29-1 combines with J gene TRBJ2-1; the D gene is possibly TRBD2 (6 bases). Trimming took off 6 bases at V and 8 bases at J, with 14 bases between the two ends. From germline, CDR1 is SQVTM and CDR2 ANQGSEA. CDR3 size: 12 residues. Here the CDR3 DNA reads TGCAGCGTAGGACGGACTATTGATGAGCAGTTCTTC. Its protein product is CSVGRTIDEQFF.

V and J are TRBV5-5 and TRBJ1-1, with D perhaps TRBD1 (5 bases). Germline V gene data show CDR1 as SGHKS and CDR2 as YYEKEE (reference sequence). The CDR3 length is 13 residues. The ends were cut back, 4 bases at V and 6 bases at J, with 13 bases in the middle. CDR3 region: CASSHRNYPEAFF. CDR3 bases: TGTGCCAGCAGCCACAGGAATTACCCTGAAGCTTTCTTT. The full variable domain, with the rest looked up from reference TRBV5-5 and TRBJ1-1, is DAGVTQSPTHLIKTRGQQVTLRCSPISGHKSVSWYQQVLGQGPQFIFQYYEKEERGRGNFPDRFSARQFPNYSSELNVNALLLGDSALYLCASSHRNYPEAFFGQGTRLTVV.

The V and J genes are TRBV6-6 and TRBJ1-5, with 11 bases identical to TRBD1. There are 15 residues in the CDR3. The V and J ends lost 6 bases and 7 bases, in that order; junction bases with no gene match: 8. Germline loops: CDR1 MNHNY, CDR2 SVGAGI (reference sequence). CDR3 DNA: TGTGCCAGCAGCCAGGGACAGGGGGGAACCCAGCCCCAGCATTTT. This translates into CASSQGQGGTQPQHF.

V gene TRBV4-2 combines with J gene TRBJ2-1, with TRBD1 as a possible D gene (6 bases). The CDR3 covers 13 residues. Trimming cost V 0 bases and J 10 bases, with 10 bases left between them. Germline-derived CDR1 and CDR2 are LGHNA and YNFKEQ. The CDR3 sequence: CASSQDPQGEQFF. In DNA form, the CDR3 reads TGTGCCAGCAGCCAAGATCCCCAGGGGGAGCAGTTCTTC.

The rearrangement links TRBV6-6 to TRBJ2-2; D is unresolved. V lost 0 bases and J lost 1, with 6 bases in between. The CDR3 consists of 15 residues. The germline gives CDR1 MNHNY, CDR2 SVGAGI (reference sequence). Written as DNA, the CDR3 is TGTGCCAGCAGTTACTCCCACGTGAACACCGGGGAGCTGTTTTTT. This gives the protein CASSYSHVNTGELFF.

V usage is TRBV27 and J usage is TRBJ1-5; 10 bases match TRBD1. Unmatched junction bases numbered 5, after V lost 4 bases and J lost 5 bases. The CDR3 loop spans 15 amino acids. The germline V gene has CDR1 MNHEY and CDR2 SMNVEV (reference sequence). CDR3 DNA sequence: TGTGCCAGCAGTTCGACGGGACAGGGGTATCAGCCCCAGCATTTT. Its translation is CASSSTGQGYQPQHF.

The chain uses TRBV20-1 and TRBJ2-3; D gene unclear. The V end lost 5 bases, the J end lost 14 bases, and 17 bases lay between the germline ends. The CDR3 sequence is 11 residues long. Germline V gene lookup returns CDR1 DFQATT and CDR2 SNEGSKA (reference sequence). Here the CDR3 DNA reads TGCAGTGCTTTCCGGTCCACTCAGCTGTATTTT. As protein: CSAFRSTQLYF.

This chain uses TRBV5-5 with TRBJ2-7; unclear D gene. Deletions cut 0 bases from V and 7 bases from J, with 14 bases between. The CDR3 is 14 amino acids. Germline V gene lookup returns CDR1 SGHKS and CDR2 YYEKEE (reference sequence). This chain's CDR3 is CASSLAGAPEEQYF. CDR3 sequence (DNA): TGTGCCAGCAGCTTGGCCGGTGCACCGGAGGAGCAGTACTTC.

The J gene is TRBJ2-2, the V gene TRBV5-1, with D possibly TRBD1 on 7 matching bases. Trimming left V 4 bases short and J 5 bases short, with 15 bases between. The CDR3 runs to 15 residues. CDR1 and CDR2 (germline): SGHRS, YFSETQ. Written as DNA, the CDR3 is TGCGCCAGCAGCCCGCACAGGGGAGGTACCGGGGAGCTGTTTTTT. Residues: CASSPHRGGTGELFF.

The chain links TRBV30 to TRBJ2-5; D is possibly TRBD2 (7 bases). This CDR3 is built from 15 residues. Between the trimmed V and J ends, which lost 0 bases and 5 bases, there was a span of 16 bases. Germline CDR1 GTSNPN, CDR2 SVGIG (reference sequence). CDR3 sequence (DNA): TGTGCCTGGAGTGTGGGACTACAGGGTATTGAGACCCAGTACTTC. Translation gives CAWSVGLQGIETQYF.

About this clone itself: Other DNA sequences in this sample translate to the same CDR3. The rearrangement uses TRBV5-1 and TRBJ2-5; D not certain. V lost 4 bases and J 2 bases, leaving 3 bases between the germline ends. The CDR3 has 11 amino acids. The V gene's germline CDR1 is SGHRS and CDR2 YFSETQ. CDR3 amino acids: CASSLQETQYF. As DNA, the CDR3 is TGCGCCAGCAGCCTACAAGAGACCCAGTACTTC.

V usage is TRBV29-1 and J usage is TRBJ1-1; D call uncertain. This CDR3 is 13 amino acids long. The V gene's germline CDR1 is SQVTM and CDR2 ANQGSEA. Deletions cut 7 bases from V and 0 bases from J, with 12 bases between. CDR3 DNA: TGCAGCGCATTACTACGGGTGAACACTGAAGCTTTCTTT. This translates into CSALLRVNTEAFF. The entire variable domain, with the rest obtained from reference TRBV29-1 and TRBJ1-1, is as follows: SAVISQKPSRDICQRGTSLTIQCQVDSQVTMMFWYRQQPGQSLTLIATANQGSEATYESGFVIDKFPISRPNLTFSTLTVSNMSPEDSSIYLCSALLRVNTEAFFGQGTRLTVV.

The chain employs TRBV9 and TRBJ1-1; perhaps TRBD1 as D (6 bases). The ends were cut back, 4 bases at V and 1 base at J, with 14 bases in the middle. The CDR3 spans 15 residues. Germline V CDR1 and CDR2: SGDLS, YYNGEE. The CDR3 loop is CASSSRDTTNTEAFF. The CDR3 coding sequence is TGTGCCAGCAGCTCCCGGGACACCACGAACACTGAAGCTTTCTTT.

The genes are TRBV29-1 and TRBJ1-2; the D gene is possibly TRBD1 (6 bases). There are 14 residues in the CDR3. Between the trimmed V and J ends, which lost 7 bases and 2 bases, there was a span of 17 bases. CDR1 and CDR2 (germline): SQVTM, ANQGSEA. Written as DNA, the CDR3 is TGCAGCGCCGGGGGCCCAGAATCGAACTATGGCTACACCTTC. This encodes CSAGGPESNYGYTF.

This clone has just a few counts. The V call is TRBV6-5, the J call TRBJ1-1; 7 bases are shared with TRBD1. V shed 6 bases and J 11 bases; nucleotides not matched to a gene: 12. CDR3 length: 13 residues. Germline V gene lookup returns CDR1 MNHEY and CDR2 SVGAGI. The CDR3 is CASSDRVPLVAFF. The CDR3 DNA sequence: TGTGCCAGCAGCGACAGGGTCCCCCTAGTCGCTTTCTTT.